This TCR beta chain is drawn from a study of a mutant IDH1 vaccine in newly diagnosed glioma. In the case of this clone: Its antigen is unknown.

V lost 6 bases and J lost 13, with 15 bases in between. CDR1 and CDR2 from the germline V gene are WSHSY and SAAADI. The CDR3 runs to 12 residues. The time point denotes: week 47, end of study. The study gave 300 ug of mutant IDH1 20-mer peptide per vaccine dose, with topical imiquimod. The method was immunoSEQ multiplex PCR; TCRdb's version includes in-frame clones alone and lacks a portion of them. The sample includes tens of thousands of clones, 65% of them seen just once. The receptor was derived from a man aged 40-49 years with glioma. Some clones in this sample may be carry-over from other donors' samples. J is TRBJ1-4 and V is TRBV10-2; no firm D call. The specimen was peripheral blood mononuclear cells (PBMCs), collected from a glioma patient whose treatment included an IDH1 peptide vaccine. Here the CDR3 DNA reads TGCGCCAGCAGGGATCGATTAGAGGGACTGTTTTTT. Its protein product is CASRDRLEGLFF.